This T cell receptor beta chain was sequenced in a study of CXCR3-negative and CXCR3-positive naive CD8 T cells. Study results and caveats: Partially decreased CXCR3 expression was recorded after cryopreservation, and fresh PBMCs were used in most assays. Both naive subsets had comparably high diversity; memory CD8+ cells much lower.

This CDR3 has 15 amino acids. The V gene's germline CDR1 is SGHRS and CDR2 YFSETQ. The libraries of TRB cDNA were prepared using 5' RACE with UMI labels. Each CDR3 protein gets one entry in TCRdb, which reprocessed the 5' RACE reads and gives no DNA. This sample's clone table lists around 60,000 distinct CDR3 sequences. As to this clonotype: Its antigen is not identified.

The clonotype comes from a human donor in good health. Some clones in this sample may be carry-over from other donors' samples. The sequenced sample was naive CXCR3- CD8+ T cells from blood. The subset was: CD45RO-CCR7+CD27+CD95- naive CD8+ T cells lacking CXCR3 (TNR3-). The chain employs TRBV5-1 and TRBJ1-1; TCRdb outputs TRBD1, but without DNA this stays unchecked. The CDR3 here is CASSTFDRGGTEAFF.